A selection of T cell receptor beta chains follows, all from one sample in a study of T-cell reconstitution after alpha-beta-depleted transplantation in children. MiXCR, run by TCRdb on the PCR reads, gives a single entry per CDR3 protein. The sample records roughly 280,000 distinct CDR3 sequences, approximately 10% being singletons. Sequenced here: peripheral blood, sampled 180 days after TCRalphabeta/CD19-depleted stem cell transplant. The receptors originated from a male patient aged 2 to 10 who had a stem cell transplant for chronic granulomatous disease, so the T cells may come from the graft donor. The CDR3 runs from the conserved cysteine through the conserved F or W. The order of the fields is J gene, clone size, V gene, D gene, CDR3 DNA, CDR3 protein. The D gene is left open where the match is weak. Clone size is shown for a subset of rows, as once, few, many or a class of expanded clone.

TRBJ1-5	many	TRBV24-1	-	TGTGCCACCAGTGATGTCGACAGGTTCAATCAGCCCCAGCATTTT	CATSDVDRFNQPQHF
TRBJ2-7	many	TRBV12-3/TRBV12-4	TRBD1	TGTGCCAGCAGCACCGGGACAGACTACGAGCAGTACTTC	CASSTGTDYEQYF
TRBJ2-7	many	TRBV7-2	-	TGTGCCAGCAGCTTGTACTGGGGGCAAGACTACGAGCAGTACTTC	CASSLYWGQDYEQYF
TRBJ2-7	many	TRBV11-2	-	TGTGCCAGCAGCTTACGGGGGGACAGTTTAAACTTGGTGTACGAGCAGTACTTC	CASSLRGDSLNLVYEQYF
TRBJ2-7	many	TRBV5-4	-	TGTGCCAGCAGCTTGGGTCAGGCCGTAGTGGAGCAGTACTTC	CASSLGQAVVEQYF
TRBJ2-3	many	TRBV20-1	-	TGCAGTGCTAGAGATGGGGGCGGGAGAACAGATACGCAGTATTTT	CSARDGGGRTDTQYF
TRBJ1-2	many	TRBV28	-	TGTGCCAGCAGCTTATGGTGGCGAGAGGGGGATGGCTACACCTTC	CASSLWWREGDGYTF
TRBJ2-5	many	TRBV12-3/TRBV12-4	-	TGTGCCAGCTCGGACCAGCGGTTTGAGGAGACCCAGTACTTC	CASSDQRFEETQYF
TRBJ1-1	many	TRBV28	TRBD1	TGTGCCAGCATCCTTCTTACCGGGACAGGATGGACTGAAGCTTTCTTT	CASILLTGTGWTEAFF
TRBJ2-2	-	TRBV18	-	TGTGCCAGCCTGTCCAGCTCCAACACCGGGGAGCTGTTTTTT	CASLSSSNTGELFF
TRBJ1-2	-	TRBV7-6	TRBD1	TGTGCCAGCAGCTCTTTAGGGGGCGGTGGCTACCCCTTC	CASSSLGGGGYPF
TRBJ1-5	many	TRBV7-9	TRBD1	TGTGCCAGCAGCCGGACAGGGAACGATCAGCCCCAGCATTTT	CASSRTGNDQPQHF
TRBJ2-1	few	TRBV14	TRBD2	TGTGCCAGCAGCCAAATGACTAGCGGGGGCAGCTCCTACAATGAGCAGTTCTTC	CASSQMTSGGSSYNEQFF
TRBJ2-5	-	TRBV20-1	TRBD2	TGCAGTGCTAGCCCTCTAGCGGGAGGGCAGAAAGAGACCCAGTACTTC	CSASPLAGGQKETQYF
TRBJ1-4	many	TRBV6-5	TRBD1	TGTGCCAGCAGTCGACAGGGGGGAGAATATGAAAAACTGTTTTTT	CASSRQGGEYEKLFF
TRBJ1-6	many	TRBV12-3/TRBV12-4	-	TGTGCCAGCAGTCCCGCGGAGGGAGGGAAGTCACCCCTCCACTTT	CASSPAEGGKSPLHF
TRBJ2-3	many	TRBV20-1	TRBD1	TGCAGTGCTAGCCCTACAGGGGTCCCTACGCAGTATTTT	CSASPTGVPTQYF
TRBJ2-1	many	TRBV2	-	TGTGCCAGCAGTGGTTGGGGCAATGAGCAGTTCTTC	CASSGWGNEQFF
TRBJ2-2	many	TRBV7-2	TRBD2	TGTGCCAGCAGCTTAGAAGCGGGATGGGAAACCGGGGAGCTGTTTTTT	CASSLEAGWETGELFF
TRBJ2-1	many	TRBV7-2	TRBD2	TGTGCCAGCAGCTTAGGCGGGGTAGCGGGGGGGTCCCATGAGCAGTTCTTC	CASSLGGVAGGSHEQFF
TRBJ2-1	many	TRBV14	TRBD2	TGTGCCAGCAGCCCGGGTAGCGGGGACTACAATGAGCAGTTCTTC	CASSPGSGDYNEQFF
TRBJ2-4	many	TRBV20-1	TRBD1	TGCAGTGCTAGTCCCGGGACAGGGGCCGTAGCCAAAAACATTCAGTACTTC	CSASPGTGAVAKNIQYF
TRBJ1-2	many	TRBV9	-	TGTGCCAGCAGCGTAGATTCTAACTATGGCTACACCTTC	CASSVDSNYGYTF
TRBJ2-1	many	TRBV11-2	TRBD2	TGTGCCAGCAGCTTAGCGGGCGGGACTAGGGGTTTCTTC	CASSLAGGTRGFF
TRBJ2-3	many	TRBV20-1	-	TGCAGTGCTAGAGTCGACAGGGCGGGGGGCACAGATACGCAGTATTTT	CSARVDRAGGTDTQYF
TRBJ2-3	many	TRBV12-3/TRBV12-4	-	TGTGCCAGCACCCCCTGGACAGATACGCAGTATTTT	CASTPWTDTQYF
TRBJ2-7	few	TRBV3-1	-	TGTGCCAGCAGCCTTTCGTGGGGTAATTACGAGCAGTACTTC	CASSLSWGNYEQYF
TRBJ1-6	many	TRBV4-1	-	TGCGCCAGCAGCCAAGGGGTCCTTAATTCACCCCTCCACTTT	CASSQGVLNSPLHF
TRBJ2-5	many	TRBV12-3/TRBV12-4	-	TGTGCCAGCAGTTTTGACAGCCAAGAGACCCAGTACTTC	CASSFDSQETQYF
TRBJ2-3	many	TRBV29-1	-	TGCAGCGTCCTCCCGAGGTTCACAGATACGCAGTATTTT	CSVLPRFTDTQYF
TRBJ2-7	many	TRBV7-8	TRBD2	TGTGCCAGCAGCTTAGTGGCCGGGACTAGGGTCTTACAGTACTTC	CASSLVAGTRVLQYF
TRBJ2-7	many	TRBV10-2	TRBD2	TGCGCCAGCAGTGAGTCGAAGGGATTTAGACACTTACTAGCGGGAGGCTCCTACGAGCAGTACTTC	CASSESKGFRHLLAGGSYEQYF
TRBJ2-1	many	TRBV7-8	TRBD2	TGTGCCAGCAGCCCGGGGGGAATCCCCTACAATGAGCAGTTCTTC	CASSPGGIPYNEQFF
TRBJ2-7	many	TRBV5-1	TRBD2	TGCGCCAGCAGCTTGGCGACTAGCGGGACTCCCCACGAGCAGTACTTC	CASSLATSGTPHEQYF
TRBJ2-7	many	TRBV12-3/TRBV12-4	-	TGTGCCAGCAGTTCCAGGGCGGGCTCCTACGAGCAGTACTTC	CASSSRAGSYEQYF
TRBJ2-3	many	TRBV6-8	-	TGTGCCAGCAGTTCCTCTAGCACAGATACGCAGTATTTT	CASSSSSTDTQYF
TRBJ2-7	many	TRBV12-3/TRBV12-4	-	TGTGCCAGCAGTTTGTCGGGGAGGACCTACGAGCAGTACTTC	CASSLSGRTYEQYF
TRBJ2-1	-	TRBV19	TRBD1	TGTGCCAGTAGTGAACAGGGGCGAGAGCAGTTCTTC	CASSEQGREQFF
TRBJ2-1	few	TRBV19	TRBD2	TGTGCCAGTAGTCTCACTAGCGGGTTCAATGAGCAGTTCTTC	CASSLTSGFNEQFF
TRBJ2-7	many	TRBV29-1	-	TGCAGCGCCAACCGGGAACCCGACGGGGAGCAGTACTTC	CSANREPDGEQYF
TRBJ2-7	many	TRBV4-2	-	TGTGCCAGCAGCGCACAGGGACACGAGCAGTACTTC	CASSAQGHEQYF
TRBJ1-2	many	TRBV6-5	TRBD1	TGTGCCAGCAGTTACGGGGACAGGAACGCCTATGGCTACACCTTC	CASSYGDRNAYGYTF
TRBJ2-3	few	TRBV7-8	TRBD2	TGTGCCAGCAGCCCCGTATCGGGGGGGATAAGCACAGATACGCAGTATTTT	CASSPVSGGISTDTQYF
TRBJ2-1	many	TRBV18	TRBD1	TGTGCCAGCTCACCACCCGGACAGGGGGCTGGGTTGTATGAGCAGTTCTTC	CASSPPGQGAGLYEQFF
TRBJ2-7	many	TRBV11-3	-	TGTGCCAGCAGCTTAGATGTGGGCGAGCAGTACTTC	CASSLDVGEQYF
TRBJ2-2	-	TRBV24-1	-	TGTGCCACCAAGCGGTCGGGGGACGGGGAGCTGTTTTTT	CATKRSGDGELFF
TRBJ2-1	many	TRBV3-1	-	TGTGCCAGCAGCCAATCTCTCGGCAGGGGAAGAGATGAGCAGTTCTTC	CASSQSLGRGRDEQFF
TRBJ2-7	many	TRBV20-1	-	TGCAGTGCTAGATCAACAGGGAAGCCTGACTCCTACGAGCAGTACTTC	CSARSTGKPDSYEQYF
TRBJ2-5	many	TRBV20-1	-	TGCAGTGCTAGATCCATAGAAGAGACCCAGTACTTC	CSARSIEETQYF
TRBJ2-1	-	TRBV19	TRBD1	TGTGCCAGTAGAACGGACAGGAGCTCCTACAATGAGCAGTTCTTC	CASRTDRSSYNEQFF
TRBJ2-7	few	TRBV29-1	-	TGCAGCGTTGGTAATGGGGCCCCATGGGAGCAGTACTTC	CSVGNGAPWEQYF
TRBJ2-7	many	TRBV29-1	-	TGCAGCGTTCGACAGGATACCTACGAGCAGTACTTC	CSVRQDTYEQYF
TRBJ1-5	-	TRBV20-1	-	TGCAGTGCTAGAGAAGGGGTGCGAGATAGGCCCCAGCAATTC	CSAREGVRDRPQQF
TRBJ1-5	many	TRBV29-1	-	TGCAGCGTTGCAGGGAATAGCAATCAGCCCCAGCATTTT	CSVAGNSNQPQHF
TRBJ2-7	many	TRBV12-3/TRBV12-4	TRBD2	TGTGCCAGCAGTCACCGCAGCGGGACGGTAGTAGAGCAGTACTTC	CASSHRSGTVVEQYF